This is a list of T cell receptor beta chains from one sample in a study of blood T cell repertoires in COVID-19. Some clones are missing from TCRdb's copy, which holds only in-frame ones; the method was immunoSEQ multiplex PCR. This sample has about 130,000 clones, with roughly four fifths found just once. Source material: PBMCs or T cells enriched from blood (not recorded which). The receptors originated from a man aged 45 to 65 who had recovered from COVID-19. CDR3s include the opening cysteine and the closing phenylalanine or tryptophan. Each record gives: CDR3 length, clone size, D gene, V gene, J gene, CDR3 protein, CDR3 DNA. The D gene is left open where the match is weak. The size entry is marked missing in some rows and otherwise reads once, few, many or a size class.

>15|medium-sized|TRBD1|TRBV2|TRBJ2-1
CASREGTGAANEQFF
TGTGCCAGCAGAGAAGGGACAGGGGCCGCCAATGAGCAGTTCTTC
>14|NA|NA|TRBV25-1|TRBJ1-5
CASSEGGGLQPQHF
TGTGCCAGCAGTGAAGGGGGGGGCCTTCAGCCCCAGCATTTT
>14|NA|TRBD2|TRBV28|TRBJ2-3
CASRRGGSTDTQYF
TGTGCCAGCAGGCGGGGGGGCTCCACAGATACGCAGTATTTT
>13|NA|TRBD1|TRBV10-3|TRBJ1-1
CAISGQGNTEAFF
TGTGCCATCAGTGGACAGGGAAACACTGAAGCTTTCTTT
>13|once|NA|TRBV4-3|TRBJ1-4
CASSQVQGEKLFF
TGCGCCAGCAGCCAAGTCCAGGGGGAAAAACTGTTTTTT
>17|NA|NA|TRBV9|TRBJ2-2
CASSVSPRDTFTGELFF
TGTGCCAGCAGCGTTTCTCCCCGGGACACATTCACCGGGGAGCTGTTTTTT
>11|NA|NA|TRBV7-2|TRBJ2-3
CASSTTDTQYF
TGTGCCAGCAGCACTACAGATACGCAGTATTTT
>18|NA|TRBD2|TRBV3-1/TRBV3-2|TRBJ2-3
CASSRGLAGGYHTDTQYF
TGTGCCAGCAGCCGGGGACTAGCGGGGGGTTACCACACAGATACGCAGTATTTT
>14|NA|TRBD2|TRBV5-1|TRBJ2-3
CATGLAGGRDTQYF
TGCGCCACTGGACTAGCGGGGGGGAGAGATACGCAGTATTTT
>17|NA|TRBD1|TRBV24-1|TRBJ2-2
CATSDFGQGPGGGELFF
TGTGCCACCAGTGATTTTGGACAGGGGCCTGGTGGCGGGGAGCTGTTTTTT
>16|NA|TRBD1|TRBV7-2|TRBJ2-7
CASSLDRGRPSYEQYF
TGTGCCAGCAGCTTGGACAGGGGGCGCCCCTCCTACGAGCAGTACTTC
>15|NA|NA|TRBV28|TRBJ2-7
CASSFPRGQSYEQYF
TGTGCCAGCAGTTTCCCCAGGGGTCAGAGCTACGAGCAGTACTTC
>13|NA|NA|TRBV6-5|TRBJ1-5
CASSLTGNQPQHF
TGTGCCAGCAGTTTGACGGGAAATCAGCCCCAGCATTTT
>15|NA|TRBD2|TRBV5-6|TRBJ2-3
CASSLNAGGQGTQYF
TGTGCCAGCAGCTTGAACGCGGGGGGGCAAGGTACGCAGTATTTT
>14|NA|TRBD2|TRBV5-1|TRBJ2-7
CASRPGLAAYEQYF
TGCGCCAGCAGGCCGGGACTAGCGGCCTACGAGCAGTACTTC
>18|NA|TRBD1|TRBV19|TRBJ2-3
CASSPILGTARGTDTQYF
TGTGCCAGTAGTCCTATCCTAGGGACAGCTAGGGGCACAGATACGCAGTATTTT
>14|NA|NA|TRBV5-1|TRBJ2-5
CASSLEMGAETQYF
TGCGCCAGCAGCTTGGAAATGGGCGCAGAGACCCAGTACTTC
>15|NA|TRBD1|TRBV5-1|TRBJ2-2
CASSKTGIGTGELFF
TGCGCCAGCAGCAAGACAGGGATTGGGACCGGGGAGCTGTTTTTT
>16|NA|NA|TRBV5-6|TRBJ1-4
CASSPDRLRTNEKLFF
TGTGCCAGCAGCCCTGACAGGTTGCGAACTAATGAAAAACTGTTTTTT
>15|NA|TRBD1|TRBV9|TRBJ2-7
CASSPGQRTSYEQYF
TGTGCCAGCAGCCCGGGACAGAGGACCTCCTACGAGCAGTACTTC
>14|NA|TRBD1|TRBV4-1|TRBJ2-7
CASSQGDRAYEQYF
TGCGCCAGCAGCCAAGGGGACAGAGCCTACGAGCAGTACTTC
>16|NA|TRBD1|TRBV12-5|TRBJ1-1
CASGLVLGQGATEAFF
TGTGCTAGTGGTTTGGTACTCGGACAGGGGGCCACTGAAGCTTTCTTT
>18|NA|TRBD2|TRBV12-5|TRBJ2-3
CASGLGSSSGAGTDTQYF
TGTGCTAGTGGTTTGGGTAGCTCTAGCGGGGCTGGGACAGATACGCAGTATTTT
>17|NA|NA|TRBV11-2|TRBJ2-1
CASSSQLWGDDYNEQFF
TGTGCCAGCAGCTCCCAATTGTGGGGGGATGATTACAATGAGCAGTTCTTC
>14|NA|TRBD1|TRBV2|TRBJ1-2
CASSEDRDNYGYTF
TGTGCCAGCAGTGAGGACAGGGACAACTATGGCTACACCTTC
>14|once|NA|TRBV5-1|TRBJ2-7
CASSLLLSGYEQYF
TGCGCCAGCAGCCTTCTTCTGAGCGGCTACGAGCAGTACTTC
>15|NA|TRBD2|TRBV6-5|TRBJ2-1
CASSTGTSALNEQFF
TGTGCCAGCAGCACCGGGACTAGCGCTCTTAATGAGCAGTTCTTC
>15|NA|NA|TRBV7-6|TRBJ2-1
CASSLAAQGDYEQFF
TGTGCCAGCAGCTTAGCGGCCCAGGGGGACTATGAGCAGTTCTTC
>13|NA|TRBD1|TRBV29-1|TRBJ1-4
CSVTGAANEKLFF
TGCAGCGTTACAGGGGCGGCTAATGAAAAACTGTTTTTT
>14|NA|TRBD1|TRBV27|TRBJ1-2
CASSSQGAGYGYTF
TGTGCCAGCAGTTCACAGGGGGCGGGGTATGGCTACACCTTC
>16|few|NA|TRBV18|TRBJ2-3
CASSPGGARVGDTQYF
TGTGCCAGCTCACCAGGGGGGGCAAGAGTTGGAGATACGCAGTATTTT
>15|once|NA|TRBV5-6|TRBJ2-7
CASSLERQNRYEQYF
TGTGCCAGCAGCTTAGAACGACAGAACCGCTACGAGCAGTACTTC
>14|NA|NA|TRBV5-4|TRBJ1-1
CASSLEVAGYEAFF
TGTGCCAGCAGCTTGGAAGTGGCAGGATATGAAGCTTTCTTT
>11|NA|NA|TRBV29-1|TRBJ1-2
CSVAGVDGYTF
TGCAGCGTTGCAGGGGTGGATGGCTACACCTTC
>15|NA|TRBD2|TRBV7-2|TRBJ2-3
CASRLGGASTDTQYF
TGTGCCAGCAGACTCGGGGGGGCTAGCACAGATACGCAGTATTTT
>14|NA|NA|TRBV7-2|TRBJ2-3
CASSYRRGTDTQYF
TGTGCCAGCAGCTACAGGAGGGGCACAGATACGCAGTATTTT
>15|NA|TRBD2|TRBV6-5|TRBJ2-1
CASSYFLAGVDEQFF
TGTGCCAGCAGTTACTTTCTAGCGGGGGTCGATGAGCAGTTCTTC
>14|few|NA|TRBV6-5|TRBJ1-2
CASKRGGGHYGYTF
TGTGCCAGCAAACGCGGGGGCGGGCACTATGGCTACACCTTC
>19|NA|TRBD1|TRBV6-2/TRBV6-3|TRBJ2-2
CASSRTTTGTGPGTGELFF
TGTGCCAGCAGTAGAACCACCACCGGGACAGGGCCAGGCACCGGGGAGCTGTTTTTT